This T cell receptor beta chain was captured by sequencing in a study of human T cells and chemical hapten exposure (dated by TCRdb to the early 2020s). Background for the entire study: For sensitization, 2% DPC in acetone was applied to a roughly 2 cm by roughly 2 cm area of upper inner arm skin. Throughout the roughly 24-week study period, patients were also given weekly therapeutic DPC doses on the scalp. This study followed changes in the peripheral blood TCR repertoire in vivo during primary and secondary sensitization of alopecia patients to the hapten diphenylcyclopropenone (DPC). Patch testing was done on the upper back using Finn chambers containing 0.01% DPC, and results were scored after 6 days according to International Contact Dermatitis Research Group standards. Libraries were pooled for sequencing, and per-sample TCR yields varied mainly because of small differences in library volumes within the pool. The mostly female patient cohort included alopecia areata with under or over 50% scalp involvement, alopecia totalis and alopecia universalis. Blood samples were taken from patients before sensitization (week 0) and at 2, 6 and about 24 weeks after DPC sensitization. About 30 alopecia patients provided blood for TCR sequencing at one to four time points (pre-sensitization, 2, 6 and 24 weeks).

The library relied on RACE. TCRdb lists the instrument as NextSeq 500. During library preparation, unique molecular identifiers were attached to individual cDNA molecules so that TCRs could be counted in a quantitative, reproducible way. Each blood RNA sample was used to sequence both TCR alpha and TCR beta chains. The authors' analysis ran thus. Samples had a median of roughly 87,000 TCRs, with a range from roughly 20,000 to 690,600. The Decombinator software suite was used to annotate the V, J and CDR3 of the TCR reads. For the PS versus PT1 abundance plots, all samples were subsampled to the same number of TCRs (28,000). TCRs were defined as expanded if absent before sensitization and observed at least eight times at the 2-week time point. TCRdb applied fastp at Q25 and MiXCR to the public reads, then kept only in-frame beta chains. Merged by CDR3 protein, the rows form single entries marked with the most common genes and DNA. Clone size and V and J calls follow TCRdb, not the original study. For this sample the table gives roughly 200,000 distinct CDR3 sequences, of which 24% were detected only once. The leading ten clones occupy about 2.3% of the sample.

To note about this clonotype: The antigen this receptor binds is unknown. Within one base of it there is no much larger clone, and no base qualities were kept.

What the study reported, not specific to this receptor: Patch test score correlated positively with the number of PT1 expanded TCRs, reaching significance at thresholds 8, 16 and 32 but not at 4. Because all patients had alopecia, a presumed autoimmune disease, the immune response of the patients might differ from that of healthy individuals. After repeated subsampling, the strength of the expansion versus patch-test correlation and the threshold at which it became significant changed. The number of TCRs above 1 in 1000 frequency did not change with DPC sensitization; there was no evidence of global repertoire structure alterations. Expanded TCRs formed significantly more large CDR3 similarity clusters than pre-sensitization or healthy control sets, consistent with antigen-driven responses.

The germline V and J ends show losses of 2 bases and 6 bases respectively, and no gene match explains 5 bases of the junction. CDR1 and CDR2, per the germline V gene (reference sequence), are MNHEY and SMNVEV. The CDR3 holds 15 amino acids from the cysteine to the phenylalanine. Only CDR3 DNA remains: 45 bases, in frame from the first base. Explained via the paper, the time point label denotes: patch test 3, about 24 weeks after DPC sensitization. This sample's treatment or condition label indicates: therapeutic diphenylcyclopropenone sensitization with weekly scalp DPC. At every patch-test visit, the blood draw took place before the patch test was put on. To be eligible, patients had to be aged 18 to 70, diagnosed with alopecia and judged suitable for DPC therapy, while pregnant patients were excluded. Unfractionated whole blood was collected in Tempus Blood RNA tubes, and total RNA was extracted from that blood.

Sequencing was performed on whole blood, taken in connection with sensitization to the hapten diphenylcyclopropenone (DPC). The receptor comes from a woman aged 40 to 50 with alopecia areata. Some clones in this sample may be carry-over from other donors' samples. This sequence uses TRBV27 and TRBJ2-2; 8 central bases correspond to TRBD2. The CDR3 region has the sequence CASSLRGGTAGELFF. The nucleotide sequence reads as follows: TGTGCCAGCAGTTTACGGGGGGGGACCGCCGGGGAGCTGTTTTTT.